These T cell receptor beta chains were read from a single sample in a study of PD-1 blockade in classical Hodgkin lymphoma. Profiled with immunoSEQ multiplex PCR; TCRdb holds only in-frame clones, not every one. The sample contains some 7,500 clones, about 80% of which appear only once. The source was CD4+ T cells from blood, collected at baseline. These receptors all stem from a human donor with classical Hodgkin lymphoma. The CDR3 runs from the conserved cysteine through the conserved F or W. Fields, in order: CDR3 protein, V gene.

CASSSGLASHNEQFF	TRBV28
CASSSQGLANYEQYF	TRBV7-2
CASSPRTGDGNTIYF	TRBV5-1
CASSLRITGTNGVETQYF	TRBV27
CARSVSVGDRRYNEQFF	TRBV5-3
CASSYSIGTGDSPLHF	TRBV6-6
CASRVGRSTGELFF	TRBV5-1
CAISEQGPNTEAFF	TRBV10-3
CASSFSASSYNEQFF	TRBV11-3
CASSIKTGTGGYEQYF	TRBV5-6
CASSLGQGAADTQYF	TRBV5-1
CASSEVRGRETQYF	TRBV27
CASSKQGTSTEAFF	TRBV25-1
CASSEGHNLYF	TRBV6-1
CASSLTVGNIQYF	TRBV7-9
CASISGGNYGYTF	TRBV23-1
CASSSGTGSFNEQFF	TRBV5-1
CASSLPAGVSNQPQHF	TRBV7-8
CASSWGLTESYTQYF	TRBV5-1
CASSSDSSTDTQYF	TRBV5-1
CASSEGTRKNNEQFF	TRBV6-1
CASREGGDTQYF	TRBV6-4
CAISPLGTTETQYF	TRBV10-3
CASSYAGAGNTEAFF	TRBV5-5
CATSREGEPQHF	TRBV15
CASSSRDGSSGANVLTF	TRBV7-8
CASLLRRPGGQETQYF	TRBV19
CASSENVRANYGYTF	TRBV2
CASSRDGGNQPQHF	TRBV5-1
CASSLGDRVAGNTIYF	TRBV5-1
CASSPQGDNSPLHF	TRBV18
CATADRYNEQFF	TRBV10-3
CASSDISSGQETQYF	TRBV10-1
CASSLLGELTGELFF	TRBV5-1
CASSLSRGGFQPQHF	TRBV27
CASRQGASYEQYF	TRBV5-1
CAISTGQEDGYTF	TRBV10-3
CASSWGQSCTEAFF	TRBV7-7
CASSPPTGLGTQYF	TRBV18
CASSYAGTGRNIQYF	TRBV5-4
CASRGAGAGTDTQYF	TRBV6-1
CASSFGGGNEKLFF	TRBV7-2
CASRLTVTDTQYF	TRBV19
CASSLEFGPQHF	TRBV5-6
CSAGTGGRAFF	TRBV20-1
CASSLSGRRGYEQYF	TRBV11-2
CASSLAGSRTDTQYF	TRBV7-9
CASSLGGGGRSIEKLFF	TRBV7-6
CASSLAGLAGDNEQFF	TRBV7-2
CASSGNFYNEQFF	TRBV5-6
CASSLRQLSGNTIYF	TRBV5-6
CASSPGLAGVSSYNEQFF	TRBV5-1
CASSPQRAHTEAFF	TRBV18
CASSRRQGAETQYF	TRBV11-2
CASSHPWEGLYEQYF	TRBV19
CAISERIAGTGELFF	TRBV10-3